This T cell receptor beta chain was sequenced in a study of blood T cell repertoires in COVID-19 (dated by TCRdb to the early 2020s). The study in broad terms: Samples from collaborators originated in the United States, Italy and Spain and spanned both the acute and convalescent phases of COVID-19. Samples came from the ongoing ImmuneRACE study (first 160 participants) plus 1,254 subjects from 6 global collaborators. The sample metadata nearly always contained a de-identified subject ID, COVID-19 status, age in years and sex. A freely available public database, intended as a resource for researchers studying the immune response to SARS-CoV-2, is where the repertoires were released. The prospective study material was composed of cDNA or gDNA derived from T cells, B-cell-depleted T cells, or PBMCs. HLA class I and class II types, where available, came from metadata supplied by the sample provider rather than from assay-based typing. The dataset comprised deeply sampled blood TCRbeta repertoires from subjects exposed to, actively infected with, or recovered from COVID-19. General findings and caveats noted by the study authors: Clinical and demographic metadata were provided uncurated, with the amount varying by source and participant.

TCRbeta CDR3 regions were amplified from genomic DNA using the immunoSEQ Assay, a bias-controlled multiplex PCR. In the original analysis: Nucleated cell counts per sample were estimated from amplification of reference gene primers within the assay. Sequence reads were collapsed and filtered to measure the absolute abundance of every unique TCRbeta CDR3 rearrangement. For each sample, productive Simpson clonality was calculated by taking the square root of Simpson's diversity index across productive rearrangements. TCRdb carries this immuneACCESS record with in-frame sequences only. Its versions omit some clonotypes, under half of them owing to an unresolved V gene in the studies checked, with the rest unexplained. The DNA gave D and trimming, while V, J and clone size come from that table. This sample is represented by around 300,000 clones; around 86% of them were singletons. The ten largest clones add up to 1% of the sample.

Each collaborating institution followed its own protocols to collect whole blood in K2EDTA tubes. For TCRbeta analysis, collaborators shipped samples as frozen whole blood, isolated PBMCs, or DNA extracted from either of those sample types. From the cysteine through the phenylalanine, the CDR3 covers 13 amino acids. Only CDR3 DNA is held: 39 bases, read in frame from base 1. The germline V gene sets CDR1 to SGHVS and CDR2 to FQNEAQ. The V end loses 2 bases and the J end loses 4 bases, and a stretch of 8 bases separates them. To note about this clone: The antigen it recognizes is unknown. Per-nucleotide qualities are absent, and no much larger clonotype sits a single base away.

The material sequenced was peripheral blood. The source of this sequence is a middle-aged man with active or convalescent COVID-19. The V gene is TRBV7-8 and the J gene is TRBJ1-2; no D gene is confidently identified. The CDR3: CASSLLRLYGYTF. The sequenced DNA: TGTGCCAGCAGCTTATTGCGGCTCTATGGCTACACCTTC.